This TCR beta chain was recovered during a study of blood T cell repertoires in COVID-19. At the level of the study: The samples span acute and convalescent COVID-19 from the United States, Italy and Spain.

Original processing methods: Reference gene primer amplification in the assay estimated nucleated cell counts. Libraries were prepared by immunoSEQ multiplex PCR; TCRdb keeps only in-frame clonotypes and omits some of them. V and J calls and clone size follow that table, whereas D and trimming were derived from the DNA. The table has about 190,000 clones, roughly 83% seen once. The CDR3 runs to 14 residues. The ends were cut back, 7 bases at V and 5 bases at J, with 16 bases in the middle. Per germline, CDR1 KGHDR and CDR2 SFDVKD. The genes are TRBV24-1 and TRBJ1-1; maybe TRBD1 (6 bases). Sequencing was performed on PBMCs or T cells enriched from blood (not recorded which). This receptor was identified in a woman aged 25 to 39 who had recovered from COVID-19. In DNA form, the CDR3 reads TGTGCCACCAGCCCAGCGGGGGCCAGGACTGAAGCTTTCTTT. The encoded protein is CATSPAGARTEAFF.